Shown below are 5 T cell receptor beta chains from a single sample sequenced in a study of shared T cell receptors in the human thymus. Method: immunoSEQ multiplex PCR; TCRdb's copy keeps in-frame clones and lacks some. This table has 700,000 or so clones, 80% to 90% appearing once. The same data also contributed to another study, on human thymus T cells.

The sequenced sample was thymocytes. The receptor source for this set is a girl under three years old with a congenital heart defect.

The genes are TRBV9 and TRBJ2-2, with D possibly matching TRBD2 (7 bases). V lost 1 base and J lost 1, with 11 bases in between. CDR1 is SGDLS, CDR2 YYNGEE, per germline. The CDR3 loop spans 16 amino acids. CDR3 coding DNA: TGTGCCAGCAGCGTATGGCGGGGGCAGAACACCGGGGAGCTGTTTTTT. This gives the protein CASSVWRGQNTGELFF. Together with reference TRBV9 and TRBJ2-2, the CDR3 gives the full variable domain: DSGVTQTPKHLITATGQRVTLRCSPRSGDLSVYWYQQSLDQGLQFLIQYYNGEERAKGNILERFSAQQFPDLHSELNLSSLELGDSALYFCASSVWRGQNTGELFFGEGSRLTVL.

The chain couples TRBV7-8 to TRBJ2-2, with 10 bases identical to TRBD1. The CDR3 totals 16 residues. V dropped 5 bases and J dropped 5; count of bases not matched to a gene: 8. CDR1 is SGHVS, CDR2 FQNEAQ, per germline. CDR3 loop: CASSTGTGVETGELFF. The CDR3 DNA is TGTGCCAGCAGCACAGGGACAGGGGTTGAAACCGGGGAGCTGTTTTTT.

J is TRBJ2-3 and V is TRBV7-9; 9 bases map to TRBD1. The CDR3 has 19 residues. Germline V lookup: CDR1 SEHNR, CDR2 FQNEAQ (reference sequence). Trimming at V came to 2 bases and at J to 0 bases, leaving 12 bases not matched to a gene. The CDR3 DNA follows: TGTGCCAGCAGCTTAAAGCTGTCGGGGGACAGGGCGAGCACAGATACGCAGTATTTT. This sequence encodes CASSLKLSGDRASTDTQYF.

CDR3 residues: CASSEVIQGALADTQYF. The CDR3 nucleotides read TGTGCCAGCAGTGAGGTCATACAGGGAGCCTTGGCAGATACGCAGTATTTT. The chain carries TRBV6-1 and TRBJ2-3; maybe TRBD1 (6 bases). V lost 3 bases, J lost 4 bases, and 20 bases lay in between. The germline CDR1 and CDR2 sequences are MNHNS and SASEGT. This CDR3 is 17 amino acids long.

The genes are TRBV7-9 and TRBJ2-3, with 10 positions matching TRBD2. This CDR3 contains 16 residues. Germline lookup yields CDR1 SEHNR and CDR2 FQNEAQ (reference sequence). V was clipped by 4 bases and J by 1 base; unmatched bases: 5. CDR3 DNA sequence: TGTGCCAGCAGCTCCCAGCGGGGGGGTCGCACAGATACGCAGTATTTT. Its protein is CASSSQRGGRTDTQYF.